What follows are 20 T cell receptor beta chains derived from one specimen sequenced in a study of tumor-infiltrating lymphocytes in oesophageal squamous cell carcinoma. In TCRdb, the PCR reads were re-called with MiXCR into one record per CDR3 protein. Among some 15,000 distinct CDR3 sequences listed, around half were seen once. The source material was esophageal tumor tissue. The receptors were sampled from a female donor with esophageal squamous cell carcinoma.

In its sample, this clonotype ranks as large. This sequence joins TRBV25-1 and TRBJ2-3; 7 bases are shared with TRBD2. Germline V gene lookup returns CDR1 MGHDK and CDR2 SYGVNS. CDR3 length equals 14 residues. V trimming: 6 bases; J trimming: 4 bases; junction bases outside the gene matches: 7. CDR3 nucleotides: TGTGCCAGCAGCTACGCGGGAGTTCCAGATACGCAGTATTTT. Protein: CASSYAGVPDTQYF.

This clonotype has a single count. The V and J genes are TRBV11-2 and TRBJ1-6; unclear D gene. V was trimmed by 4 bases and J by 6 bases, leaving 1 base between them. Germline-derived CDR1 and CDR2 are SGHAT and FQNNGV. CDR3 length equals 11 residues. The CDR3 spells CASSSNSPLHF. The CDR3 DNA reads TGTGCCAGCAGCTCTAATTCACCCCTCCACTTT.

This clonotype showed up just a few times. At one end, the junction sequence differs from germline, possibly due to a read error. J is TRBJ1-3 and V is TRBV4-1; TRBD1 is a possible D gene (5 bases). The CDR3 totals 13 residues. Germline V gene lookup returns CDR1 MGHRA and CDR2 YSYEKL. The CDR3 reads CASSQGEGASRNF. The CDR3 bases are TGCGCCAGCAGCCAAGGGGAAGGGGCCTCTCGTAATTTT.

This clonotype was found many times. V is TRBV27 and J is TRBJ2-7; weak D call: TRBD2 (6 bases). Per the germline V gene, CDR1 is MNHEY and CDR2 is SMNVEV (reference sequence). The CDR3 has 15 residues. With 2 bases removed from V and 5 bases from J, the gap between germline ends came to 16 bases. The chain's CDR3 is CASSLEVAGWDEQYF. Written as DNA, the CDR3 is TGTGCCAGCAGTTTAGAGGTCGCGGGGTGGGACGAGCAGTACTTC.

The chain combines TRBV7-3 with TRBJ2-5; 11 bases agree with TRBD2. The CDR3 is 18 residues long. V gave up 1 base and J gave up 4 bases; unmatched junction bases: 11. Germline CDR1 is SGHTA and CDR2 is FQGTGA. The CDR3 sequence: CASSLKFLAGGRVETQYF. The CDR3 DNA follows: TGTGCCAGCAGCTTAAAGTTTCTAGCGGGAGGTAGGGTAGAGACCCAGTACTTC.

This chain links TRBV12-3 or TRBV12-4 with TRBJ2-1; maybe TRBD1 (5 bases). The end of the DNA is better explained by TRBJ1-2, so the J call may be wrong. The CDR3 is 13 amino acids. The CDR3 nucleotides read TGTGCCAGCAGACCGGGGGGTTATGATGGCTACACCTTC. This sequence encodes CASRPGGYDGYTF.

This clonotype was detected only once. The chain couples TRBV12-3 or TRBV12-4 to TRBJ2-5; D not certain. The J call may be incorrect, as the DNA end agrees better with TRBJ2-7. The CDR3 covers 13 residues. CDR3 region: CASSLDGPYEQYF. DNA of the CDR3: TGTGCCAGCAGTTTGGACGGACCCTACGAGCAGTACTTC.

The chain links TRBV7-6 to TRBJ2-3; TRBD1 is a possible D gene (6 bases). V was cut by 1 base and J by 6 bases, with 8 bases left in between. The CDR3 contains 13 residues. Germline V gene sequence: CDR1 SGHVS, CDR2 FNYEAQ. CDR3 coding DNA: TGTGCCAGCAGCTTAGTTAGGGGGGATACGCAGTATTTT. It encodes CASSLVRGDTQYF.

Comments on this clonotype: At one of its ends the junction is not consistent with the germline gene, which may arise from a read error. The V call is TRBV7-3, the J call TRBJ2-4, with 7 bases that match TRBD1. This CDR3 comprises 15 residues. Germline values: CDR1 SGHTA, CDR2 FQGTGA. DNA for the CDR3: TGTGCCAGCAGCTCGCAGGGACAGCAAAATTCACCCCTCCACTTC. Its protein product is CASSSQGQQNSPLHF.

About this clonotype itself: Lacking the conserved final phenylalanine or tryptophan, this CDR3 likely reflects a read error. No DNA is shown, since the ends of the CDR3 on it are uncertain; the CDR3 is the one TCRdb lists. The chain is built from TRBV10-3 and TRBJ2-3; TRBD2, the table's D call, was not compared with the DNA. The CDR3 sequence runs 16 residues, both termini included. The germline V gene encodes CDR1 ENHRY and CDR2 SYGVKD. The CDR3 loop reads CATSPPQGLNTGELYS.

This clonotype was seen a handful of times. The chain joins TRBV12-3 or TRBV12-4 to TRBJ2-6; D may be TRBD2 (5 bases). The J call is in doubt because the DNA end fits TRBJ2-5 better. CDR3 length: 15 residues. Here the CDR3 reads CASSNTTGLPGTQYF. The CDR3 DNA reads TGTGCCAGCAGCAACACTACTGGACTCCCAGGGACCCAGTACTTC.

V is TRBV7-9 and J is TRBJ2-1; 7 bases are a match to TRBD2. Trimming at V came to 1 base and at J to 5 bases, leaving 5 bases not matched to a gene. CDR3 size: 15 residues. Germline V gives CDR1 SEHNR, CDR2 FQNEAQ (reference sequence). This chain's CDR3 is CASSLGKGTNNEQFF. The CDR3 region has the DNA TGTGCCAGCAGCTTAGGAAAGGGGACTAACAATGAGCAGTTCTTC.

This clonotype was detected ten times or more. The CDR3 nucleotides are TGTGCCAGCAGCATACAGGGTTCGGAGACCCAGTACTTC. Translation gives CASSIQGSETQYF. This chain links TRBV7-3 with TRBJ2-5, with D possibly matching TRBD1 (6 bases). CDR1 SGHTA and CDR2 FQGTGA come from the germline V gene. The CDR3 contains 13 residues. V shed 5 bases and J shed 5 bases, with 12 bases lying between them.

The chain carries TRBV6-1 and TRBJ2-5; 7 nucleotides agree with TRBD1. CDR1 and CDR2 from the germline V gene are MNHNS and SASEGT. V dropped 7 bases and J dropped 5; count of bases not matched to a gene: 13. The CDR3 extends over 15 amino acids. Here the CDR3 reads CASKRDSQAVETQYF. DNA of the CDR3: TGTGCCAGCAAAAGGGACAGCCAAGCCGTGGAGACCCAGTACTTC.

The chain links TRBV7-2 to TRBJ1-1; 7 bases fit TRBD1. The end of the DNA aligns better with TRBJ2-1, so the J call may be wrong. The CDR3 contains 13 residues. Germline CDR1 and CDR2: SGHTA and FQGNSA. DNA for the CDR3: TGTGCCAGCAGCTCTAACAGGGGCTGGGAGCAGTTCTTC. Amino acids: CASSSNRGWEQFF.

The chain is built from TRBV28 and TRBJ2-3, with 11 positions matching TRBD1. TRBJ2-1 explains the end of the DNA better; the J call may be wrong. Germline values: CDR1 MDHEN, CDR2 SYDVKM. This CDR3 is 14 amino acids long. The CDR3 is CASRGQGAGNEQFF. CDR3 DNA: TGTGCCAGCAGAGGACAGGGGGCGGGCAATGAGCAGTTCTTC.

Of note for this clonotype: Here the CDR3 omits its conserved ending phenylalanine or tryptophan, so a read error is the likely source. Because the CDR3's place on the DNA is in doubt, the DNA is left out and the CDR3 is given as listed by TCRdb. This sequence joins TRBV7-6 and TRBJ2-6; the table's D call of TRBD2 was not tested on the DNA. Germline V gene data show CDR1 as SGHVS and CDR2 as FNYEAQ. The CDR3 is made up of 15 amino acids, end residues included. The CDR3 is CASSQASSGGVYFGP.

This clonotype was seen once. A junction end diverges from the germline sequence, so it may reflect a read error. J is TRBJ2-3 and V is TRBV7-6, with D possibly TRBD2 on 5 matching bases. From germline, CDR1 is SGHVS and CDR2 FNYEAQ. The CDR3 totals 17 residues. The CDR3 here is CASSSNPPGFGTDTQYF. The CDR3 DNA is TGTGCTAGCAGCTCTAACCCGCCGGGGTTCGGCACAGATACGCAGTATTTT.

This clonotype was observed at least ten times. The chain recombines TRBV7-3 with TRBJ2-1; D is unresolved. V dropped 6 bases and J dropped 6 bases, with 6 bases sitting between them. The CDR3 runs to 11 residues. Germline V gene sequence: CDR1 SGHTA, CDR2 FQGTGA. The CDR3 nucleotides read TGTGCCAGCAGTCTCGGCAATGAGCAGTTCTTC. The encoded protein is CASSLGNEQFF.

This clonotype was recorded many times. The chain is built from TRBV27 and TRBJ1-4; no firm D call. Germline V gene sequence: CDR1 MNHEY, CDR2 SMNVEV (reference sequence). The CDR3 totals 13 residues. Trimming left V 9 bases short and J 5 bases short, with 13 bases between. The CDR3 sequence is CASGPSGNEKLFF. In DNA, the CDR3 is TGTGCCAGTGGGCCTTCTGGGAATGAAAAACTGTTTTTT.